The T cell receptor (beta chain) described here comes from a study of synovial regulatory T cells in juvenile arthritis. Study-level findings and limits: Synovial Treg CDR3 sequences overlapped more with iaTregs than other circulating Tregs. TCR diversity was lower in inflammation-associated blood Treg cells than in other blood Treg cells.

The assay was immunoSEQ multiplex PCR, and TCRdb's table has in-frame clones only and misses some. The sample includes around 450 clones. iaTreg cells were HLA-DR+ Treg cells. There are 16 residues in the CDR3. No DNA is listed. From germline, CDR1 is ENHRY and CDR2 SYGVKD. By frequency, this clone registers large. Its antigen is undetermined. The V gene is TRBV10-3, the J gene TRBJ2-3; the TCRdb D gene call, TRBD2, has no DNA to confirm it. Sequencing was carried out using Treg cells from blood. Subset defined: HLA-DR+ inflammation-associated blood Treg cells. This clonotype originated in a donor aged 2 to 35 with juvenile idiopathic arthritis. The CDR3 is CAISELAGGSTDTQYF.